Below are 27 T cell receptor beta chains sequenced from a single sample in a study of CD8 T cells in ankylosing spondylitis. MiXCR, applied by TCRdb to the 5' RACE reads, yields one record per CDR3 protein. The profile shows 210,000 or so distinct CDR3 sequences, approximately 7.6% of them singletons. The specimen sequenced was blood, either unsorted or a sorted T cell fraction (not recorded which). These receptors were taken from a female donor with ankylosing spondylitis or in good health (not recorded which).

This clonotype has at least ten counts. The genes are TRBV29-1 and TRBJ2-7; TRBD1 is a possible D gene (6 bases). The V gene lost 4 bases and the J gene lost 3 bases, with 13 bases spanning the gap. The germline V gene has CDR1 SQVTM and CDR2 ANQGSEA. This CDR3 spans 13 amino acids. DNA for the CDR3: TGCAGCGTTGCTACAGGGACCTTCTACGAGCAGTACTTC. As protein: CSVATGTFYEQYF.

This clonotype was counted at least ten times. The chain has TRBV19 and TRBJ2-1; D could derive from TRBD1 or TRBD2 (5 bases each). The CDR3 runs to 15 residues. The germline V gene has CDR1 LNHDA and CDR2 SQIVND (reference sequence). V lost 1 base and J 7 bases, leaving 14 bases between the germline ends. CDR3 amino acids: CASSIATGTGNEQFF. Written as DNA, the CDR3 is TGTGCCAGTAGTATAGCAACGGGGACGGGGAATGAGCAGTTCTTC.

This clonotype occurred many times. The J gene is TRBJ1-5, the V gene TRBV7-2; unclear D gene. This CDR3 comprises 16 residues. V was clipped by 5 bases and J by 6 bases, with 20 bases between them. CDR1 is SGHTA and CDR2 is FQGNSA in the germline V gene. CDR3 residues: CASSPRSGGNGQPQHF. Written as DNA, the CDR3 is TGTGCCAGCAGCCCCCGTTCCGGCGGTAATGGTCAGCCCCAGCATTTT.

The table lists this clonotype with many counts. The V gene is TRBV20-1, the J gene TRBJ1-2; the D gene is possibly TRBD1 (5 bases). V was clipped by 7 bases and J by 3 bases, with 15 bases between them. CDR1 is DFQATT and CDR2 is SNEGSKA in the germline V gene (reference sequence). This CDR3 has 13 amino acids. This CDR3 is CSGRDVIDYGYTF. In DNA, the CDR3 is TGCAGTGGAAGGGACGTGATCGACTATGGCTACACCTTC.

This clonotype has at least ten counts. V usage is TRBV7-2 and J usage is TRBJ1-5; D gene ambiguous. Germline CDR1 SGHTA, CDR2 FQGNSA. V dropped 4 bases and J dropped 0 bases, with 7 bases sitting between them. The CDR3 consists of 14 residues. As DNA, the CDR3 is TGTGCCAGCAGCTCCGAATATAGCAATCAGCCCCAGCATTTT. Translated, it gives CASSSEYSNQPQHF. The whole variable domain, remainder taken from reference TRBV7-2 and TRBJ1-5, is GAGVSQSPSNKVTEKGKDVELRCDPISGHTALYWYRQSLGQGLEFLIYFQGNSAPDKSGLPSDRFSAERTGGSVSTLTIQRTQQEDSAVYLCASSSEYSNQPQHFGDGTRLSIL.

This clonotype was counted at least ten times. V usage is TRBV10-3 and J usage is TRBJ2-6, with a possible D match to TRBD1 (7 bases). CDR3 length: 19 amino acids. Germline CDR1 ENHRY, CDR2 SYGVKD. Trimming shortened V by 10 bases and J by 9 bases, and 34 bases separated the two germline ends. CDR3 amino acids: CATWRGPAPLWARRNVLTF. CDR3 bases: TGTGCCACATGGAGGGGGCCTGCTCCCCTCTGGGCTCGACGCAACGTCCTGACTTTC.

This clonotype has a count of ten or more. The J gene is TRBJ2-1, the V gene TRBV5-1, with D perhaps TRBD1 (7 bases). V was clipped by 1 base and J by 2 bases, with 19 bases between them. Per the germline V gene, CDR1 is SGHRS and CDR2 is YFSETQ. This CDR3 spans 18 amino acids. Written as DNA, the CDR3 is TGCGCCAGCAGCTTGTCAGGGGGTTCGGGGGCGACCTACAATGAGCAGTTCTTC. Amino acids: CASSLSGGSGATYNEQFF.

V usage is TRBV25-1 and J usage is TRBJ1-5; D unresolved. V dropped 5 bases and J dropped 0 bases, with 17 bases sitting between them. CDR1 and CDR2 (germline): MGHDK, SYGVNS. This CDR3 spans 17 amino acids. The CDR3 sequence: CASSRGGRLNSNQPQHF. CDR3 coding DNA: TGTGCCAGCAGTCGGGGTGGCAGACTAAATAGCAATCAGCCCCAGCATTTT.

Ten or more counts support this clonotype. The chain recombines TRBV27 with TRBJ2-3; a possible D gene is TRBD1 (6 bases). Trimming left V 2 bases short and J 2 bases short, with 14 bases between. The CDR3 extends over 16 amino acids. Looked up from germline, CDR1 is MNHEY and CDR2 is SMNVEV (reference sequence). CDR3 sequence: CASSLPDSLNTDTQYF. CDR3 DNA: TGTGCCAGCAGTTTACCGGACAGCTTGAACACAGATACGCAGTATTTT.

This clonotype has ten or more counts. This chain uses TRBV7-8 with TRBJ2-3, with D uncertain. Germline CDR1 and CDR2: SGHVS and FQNEAQ. CDR3 length: 15 amino acids. V was cut by 5 bases and J by 2 bases, with 14 bases left in between. The CDR3 loop reads CASSPVGLITDTQYF. In nucleotides, the CDR3 is TGTGCCAGCAGCCCCGTCGGTCTAATCACAGATACGCAGTATTTT.

In its sample, this clonotype was seen a few times. This sequence joins TRBV4-1 and TRBJ2-1; D is tentatively TRBD1 or TRBD2 (5 bases each). V was cut by 4 bases and J by 2 bases, with 12 bases left in between. CDR1 and CDR2 from the germline V gene are MGHRA and YSYEKL. The CDR3 loop spans 15 amino acids. The CDR3 region is CASSPRDDTYNEQFF. The CDR3, as DNA: TGCGCCAGCAGCCCCCGGGACGACACCTACAATGAGCAGTTCTTC.

This clonotype was observed a few times. V and J are TRBV7-8 and TRBJ2-5; D is unclear. V gave up 2 bases and J gave up 2 bases, with 18 bases separating them. The CDR3 loop spans 17 amino acids. Germline-derived CDR1 and CDR2 are SGHVS and FQNEAQ. The DNA for the CDR3 is TGTGCCAGCAGCTTACCTAGGGCAGGCGATAAACAAGAGACCCAGTACTTC. This encodes CASSLPRAGDKQETQYF.

This clonotype was counted only a few times. The rearrangement uses TRBV19 and TRBJ2-5; a possible D gene is TRBD1 (6 bases). The CDR3 has 14 residues. V was trimmed by 4 bases and J by 5 bases, leaving 14 bases between them. Looked up from germline, CDR1 is LNHDA and CDR2 is SQIVND (reference sequence). The CDR3 bases are TGTGCCAGTAGTACCACCAGGGGAGTGGAGACCCAGTACTTC. This gives the protein CASSTTRGVETQYF.

The V gene is TRBV6-2 or TRBV6-3, the J gene TRBJ2-2, with no clear D. The CDR3 has 13 residues. From germline, CDR1 is MNHEY and CDR2 SVGEGT. Trimming cost V 10 bases and J 1 base, with 10 bases left between them. The CDR3 region has the DNA TGTGCCACCCTAGGGCGGAACACCGGGGAGCTGTTTTTT. This gives the protein CATLGRNTGELFF.

This clonotype was seen repeatedly, ten times or more. V and J are TRBV5-5 and TRBJ2-7; D unresolved. V was clipped by 2 bases and J by 3 bases, with 9 bases between them. CDR3 length: 13 residues. The germline V gene encodes CDR1 SGHKS and CDR2 YYEKEE (reference sequence). CDR3 DNA: TGTGCCAGCAGCTTTCTAGGCGTCTACGAGCAGTACTTC. Translation gives CASSFLGVYEQYF.

This clonotype occurred a few times. This sequence joins TRBV20-1 and TRBJ2-5; 14 bases are shared with TRBD2. CDR1 and CDR2 from the germline V gene are DFQATT and SNEGSKA (reference sequence). The junction had 4 bases not matched to a gene; V was cut back by 5 bases and J by 2 bases. The CDR3 is 15 amino acids. DNA of the CDR3: TGCAGTGCTCCAGGACTAGCGGGAGGACAAGAGACCCAGTACTTC. This codes for CSAPGLAGGQETQYF.

Only a few counts were recorded for this clonotype. The gene calls are TRBV12-3 or TRBV12-4 and TRBJ2-1, with D perhaps TRBD2 (5 bases). V lost 0 bases to trimming and J lost 8 bases, with 14 bases between them. This CDR3 is 15 amino acids long. CDR3 sequence reads: CASSLALALTDEQFF. CDR3 sequence (DNA): TGTGCCAGCAGTTTAGCCCTAGCCCTCACAGATGAGCAGTTCTTC.

There are many counts of this clonotype. The rearrangement uses TRBV12-3 or TRBV12-4 and TRBJ2-5; D possibly matches TRBD1 or TRBD2 (6 bases each). V shed 5 bases and J shed 5 bases, with 18 bases lying between them. The CDR3 extends over 15 amino acids. CDR3 in DNA: TGTGCCAGCAGTCCCGATGGGGGGCGCGAGGAGACCCAGTACTTC. This sequence encodes CASSPDGGREETQYF.

This clonotype has a count of ten or more. V usage is TRBV6-4 and J usage is TRBJ2-2; tentatively, D is TRBD2 (5 bases). V shed 0 bases and J shed 4 bases, with 6 bases lying between them. The CDR3 extends over 14 amino acids. Germline V lookup: CDR1 MRHNA, CDR2 SNTAGT. The CDR3 here is CASSDSAGTGELFF. Written as DNA, the CDR3 is TGTGCCAGCAGTGACTCCGCGGGCACCGGGGAGCTGTTTTTT.

Concerning this clonotype: Given a much more abundant clone one base away, this may be a read error. Here the CDR3 reads CASNQGPRTVMTEAFF. The CDR3 DNA is TGCGCCAGCAACCAAGGACCCAGGACGGTTATGACTGAAGCTTTCTTT. The rearrangement joins TRBV4-1 to TRBJ1-1; no reliable D call. The germline CDR1 and CDR2 sequences are MGHRA and YSYEKL. The CDR3 loop spans 16 amino acids.

This clonotype was observed many times. This chain joins TRBV7-9 and TRBJ2-5; D is unclear. V lost 5 bases, J lost 3 bases, and 13 bases lay in between. The CDR3 covers 14 residues. Per germline, CDR1 SEHNR and CDR2 FQNEAQ (reference sequence). This CDR3 reads CASSARVAKETQYF. CDR3 sequence (DNA): TGTGCCAGCAGCGCTAGGGTGGCAAAAGAGACCCAGTACTTC.

This chain connects TRBV7-9 to TRBJ2-2; TRBD2 matches at 8 bases. There are 15 residues in the CDR3. CDR1 is SEHNR, CDR2 FQNEAQ, per germline (reference sequence). Trimming removed 4 bases from V and 7 bases from J; junction bases left unmatched: 8. Here the CDR3 reads CASSWTGAGVGELFF. Here the CDR3 DNA reads TGTGCCAGCAGCTGGACTGGAGCGGGGGTCGGGGAGCTGTTTTTT.

This clonotype appeared a few times. The chain uses TRBV29-1 and TRBJ2-1; no firm D call. The germline CDR1 and CDR2 sequences are SQVTM and ANQGSEA. This CDR3 comprises 13 residues. Trimming stripped 6 bases from V and 4 bases from J, with 13 bases between. The CDR3 coding sequence is TGCAGCGTGGAGACACGACCTTACAATGAGCAGTTCTTC. Translating it yields CSVETRPYNEQFF.

This clonotype was observed a few times. The chain uses TRBV7-2 and TRBJ2-3, with a weak D call TRBD2 (6 bases). CDR1 SGHTA and CDR2 FQGNSA come from the germline V gene. Trimming cost V 2 bases and J 1 base, with 10 bases left between them. The CDR3 covers 15 residues. CDR3 sequence reads: CASSLSRGRTDTQYF. The CDR3 DNA sequence: TGTGCCAGCAGCTTATCGCGGGGCCGCACAGATACGCAGTATTTT.

This clonotype appeared many times. A read error may produce the germline difference seen at one junction end. V usage is TRBV27 and J usage is TRBJ1-1; 10 positions agree with TRBD1. From germline, CDR1 is MNHEY and CDR2 SMNVEV (reference sequence). The CDR3 totals 15 residues. CDR3 region: CASTPGQGRLTETFF. The CDR3 DNA follows: TGTGCCAGCACGCCGGGACAGGGGCGGCTCACTGAAACTTTCTTT.

This clonotype was found many times. The rearrangement uses TRBV6-6 and TRBJ2-1; D call uncertain. The germline V gene encodes CDR1 MNHNY and CDR2 SVGAGI (reference sequence). Trimming removed 6 bases at V and 6 bases at J, with 12 bases between. The CDR3 is 13 residues long. This CDR3 reads CASRNTGSNEQFF. DNA for the CDR3: TGTGCCAGCAGAAATACCGGGTCCAATGAGCAGTTCTTC.

This clonotype was picked up a small number of times. The chain recombines TRBV30 with TRBJ2-7; TRBD1 matches at 7 bases. Germline lookup yields CDR1 GTSNPN and CDR2 SVGIG (reference sequence). J lost 2 bases, V lost 0 bases, and 4 bases had no gene match. The CDR3 is 14 amino acids. Here the CDR3 DNA reads TGTGCCTGGAGTGTACAGAGGGGGCCCTACGAGCAGTACTTC. Its translation: CAWSVQRGPYEQYF.